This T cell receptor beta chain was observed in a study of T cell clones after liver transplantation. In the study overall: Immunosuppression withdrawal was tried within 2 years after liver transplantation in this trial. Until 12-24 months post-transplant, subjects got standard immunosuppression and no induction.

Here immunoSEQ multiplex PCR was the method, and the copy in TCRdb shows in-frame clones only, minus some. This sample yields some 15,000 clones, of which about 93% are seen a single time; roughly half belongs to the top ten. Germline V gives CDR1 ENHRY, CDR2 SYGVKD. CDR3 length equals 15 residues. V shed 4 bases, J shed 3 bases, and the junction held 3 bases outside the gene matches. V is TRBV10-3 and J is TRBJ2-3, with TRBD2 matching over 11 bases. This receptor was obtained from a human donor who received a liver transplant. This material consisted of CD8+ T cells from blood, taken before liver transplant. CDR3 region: CAISGGTSGTDTQYF. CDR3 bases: TGTGCCATCAGTGGGGGGACTAGCGGTACAGATACGCAGTATTTT.